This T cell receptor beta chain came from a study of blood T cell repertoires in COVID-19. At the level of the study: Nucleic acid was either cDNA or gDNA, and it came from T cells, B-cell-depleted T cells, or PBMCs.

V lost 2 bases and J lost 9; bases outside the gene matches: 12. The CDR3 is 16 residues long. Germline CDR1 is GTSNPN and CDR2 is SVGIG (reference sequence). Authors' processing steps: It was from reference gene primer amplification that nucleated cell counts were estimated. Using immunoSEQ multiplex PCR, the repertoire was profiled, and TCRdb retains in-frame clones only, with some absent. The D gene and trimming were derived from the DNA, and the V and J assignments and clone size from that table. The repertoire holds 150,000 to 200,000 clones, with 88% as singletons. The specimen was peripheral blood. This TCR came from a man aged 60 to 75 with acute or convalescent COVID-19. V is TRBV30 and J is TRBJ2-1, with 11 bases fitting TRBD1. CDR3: CAWSFQRRDRGGEQFF. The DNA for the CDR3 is TGTGCCTGGAGTTTCCAACGCCGGGACAGGGGGGGTGAGCAGTTCTTC.